This TCR beta chain came from a study of blood T cell repertoires in COVID-19 (dated by TCRdb to 2020 to 2021). Background on the whole study: Samples from collaborators originated in the United States, Italy and Spain and spanned both the acute and convalescent phases of COVID-19. The prospective study material was composed of cDNA or gDNA derived from T cells, B-cell-depleted T cells, or PBMCs. Subjects who had been exposed to COVID-19, were actively infected with it, or had recovered from it provided the deeply sampled blood TCRbeta repertoires that made up the dataset. The repertoires were released in a freely available public database meant as a resource for research on the immune response to SARS-CoV-2. Samples were obtained from the ongoing ImmuneRACE study (first 160 participants) and from over a thousand subjects provided by 6 global collaborators. A de-identified subject ID, COVID-19 status, age in years and sex were almost always included in the sample metadata. HLA class I and class II types, where available, came from metadata supplied by the sample provider rather than from assay-based typing.

Inclusive of the bounding cysteine and phenylalanine, the CDR3 is 15 residues long. The only DNA kept is the CDR3, 45 bases in frame from the first base. Trimming at the junction amounts to 1 base on V and 0 bases on J, and the germline ends lie 8 bases apart. The germline V gene gives CDR1 as SGHTA and CDR2 as FQGNSA. Collaborating institutions collected whole blood in K2EDTA tubes following their own protocols. For TCRbeta analysis, collaborators shipped samples in one of three forms: frozen whole blood, isolated PBMCs, or DNA extracted from either of those sample types. Findings and caveats that apply to the study as a whole: The quantity of clinical and demographic metadata differed by source and by participant and was supplied without curation.

TCRbeta CDR3 regions were amplified from genomic DNA using the immunoSEQ Assay, a bias-controlled multiplex PCR. On the study's bioinformatics: Within the assay, amplification of reference gene primers was used to estimate how many nucleated cells each sample contained. Sequence reads were collapsed and filtered to measure the absolute abundance of every unique TCRbeta CDR3 rearrangement. For each sample, productive Simpson clonality was calculated by taking the square root of Simpson's diversity index across productive rearrangements. TCRdb holds this immuneACCESS table with in-frame rearrangements only. Some clones are missing; in checked studies, unresolved V genes explain under half, and the rest has no known cause. The DNA gave D and trimming, while V, J and clone size come from that table. Present in this sample are 120,000 or so clones, roughly 85% of which were seen just once. The ten largest clones capture 20% to 25% of the sample.

A note on this clone: It has no known antigen specificity. One base away there is no much larger clone; base qualities are not given.

Recombination linked TRBV7-2 to TRBJ2-3, with the D gene not clear enough to name. The sample consisted of peripheral blood. The sequence derives from a human donor in a cohort sampled during active COVID-19. The DNA reads TGTGCCAGCAGCTTAGTCCCATTTAGCACAGATACGCAGTATTTT. This codes for CASSLVPFSTDTQYF.